This TCR beta chain came from a study of human T cells and chemical hapten exposure. Time point of the sample: patch test 3, about 24 weeks after DPC sensitization. Treatment here: therapeutic diphenylcyclopropenone sensitization with weekly scalp DPC. Unmatched junction bases numbered 7, after V lost 4 bases and J lost 2 bases. Germline CDR1 and CDR2: SGHVS and FNYEAQ. This CDR3 comprises 16 residues. TCRdb fed the RACE reads into MiXCR, producing one record per CDR3 protein. The top ten clones hold about 2.3% of a sample with 150,000 to 200,000 distinct CDR3 sequences, about 25% of them seen once. This TCR came from a woman aged 40 to 50 with alopecia areata. Some clones in this sample may be carry-over from other donors' samples. The gene calls are TRBV7-6 and TRBJ1-3; 8 bases align to TRBD1. The sequences come from whole blood, collected in connection with sensitization to the hapten diphenylcyclopropenone (DPC). CDR3 DNA sequence: TGTGCCAGCAGCTCTAGAGGACAGGGCACTGGAAACACCATATATTTT. The encoded protein is CASSSRGQGTGNTIYF.